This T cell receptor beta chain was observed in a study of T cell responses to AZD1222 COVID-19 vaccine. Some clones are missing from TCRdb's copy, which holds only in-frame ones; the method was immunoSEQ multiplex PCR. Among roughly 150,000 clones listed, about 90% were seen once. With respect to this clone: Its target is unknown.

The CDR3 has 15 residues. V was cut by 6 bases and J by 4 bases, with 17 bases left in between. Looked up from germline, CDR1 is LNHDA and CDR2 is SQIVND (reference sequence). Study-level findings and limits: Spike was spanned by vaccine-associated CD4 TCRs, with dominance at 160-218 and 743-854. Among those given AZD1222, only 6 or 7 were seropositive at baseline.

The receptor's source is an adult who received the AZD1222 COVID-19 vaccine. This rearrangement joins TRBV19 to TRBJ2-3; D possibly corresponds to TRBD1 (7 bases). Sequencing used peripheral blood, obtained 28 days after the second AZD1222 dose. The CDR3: CASRGGQAGADTQYF. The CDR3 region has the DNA TGTGCCAGTAGGGGAGGACAGGCAGGGGCAGATACGCAGTATTTT.